These T cell receptor beta chains were read from a single sample in a study of Ad26.COV2.S vaccination and SARS-CoV-2 variants. The assay was immunoSEQ multiplex PCR, and TCRdb's table has in-frame clones only and misses some. Of approximately 500,000 clones listed, around nine tenths are singletons. The sequencing used peripheral blood, collected in a trial of Ad26.COV2.S vaccine versus placebo. The source is a person between 18 and 60 years old who received the Ad26.COV2.S COVID-19 vaccine or a placebo. Both conserved end residues are trimmed from each CDR3.

CDR3 length	V gene	CDR3 protein
12	TRBV7-9	ASSLGTANEKLF
13	TRBV4-3	ASSQEWGEGYGYT
9	TRBV28	ASSLNYEQY
12	TRBV7-2	ASSPDPGVGELF
15	TRBV4-2	ASSLQGGGSSYNEQF
12	TRBV5-1	ASSLGQSSYGYT
18	TRBV21-1	ASSTTKPGPGADSNQPQH
12	TRBV5-1	ASSAGQGRLEQY
11	TRBV18	ASSPDGDQPQH
10	TRBV7-9	ASSPPGLEAF
12	TRBV5-4	ASSLVGGTGELF
10	TRBV29-1	SAGRSTDTQY
12	TRBV7-6	ASSRTALYEKLF
13	TRBV6-5	ASSYQGEPYNEQF
11	TRBV29-1	SVDFRAFSGYT
11	TRBV28	AILSGTGSEQY
14	TRBV29-1	SLELTSGNIGNEQF
13	TRBV5-4	ASSPGVAGAHEQY
13	TRBV30	AWSVLLGPGETQY
11	TRBV29-1	SVAGRRTGELF
13	TRBV7-2	ASSPGGGPNTEAF
11	TRBV4-2	ASSRRSAGELF
12	TRBV9	ASSGQGANSPLH
13	TRBV28	ASSETMGFYNEQF
14	TRBV2	ASSEEWVQGRQPQH
14	TRBV24-1	ATSDYGGSYSETQY
11	TRBV5-1	ASSLQGQETQY
8	TRBV28	ASLGLQAF
13	TRBV16	ASSPRQGAGNTIY
14	TRBV19	ASTGRGISYNSPLH
14	TRBV18	ASSPKGGQMNTEAF
11	TRBV10-3	AARTAAGYEQY
11	TRBV7-9	ASSAASADEQF
13	TRBV4-1	ASSQGDREEEKLF
16	TRBV19	ASSRHEMSRSGANVLT
12	TRBV4-1	ASSARQGPYEQY
11	TRBV30	AWSLGGGGELF
11	TRBV11-2	ASSLDELTTQY
12	TRBV27	ASSLDHGTDTQY
14	TRBV4-2	ASSPREREIGNEQF
14	TRBV21-1	AGAFSGLAEAYEQY
11	TRBV7-9	ASSLQTLGGAF
12	TRBV28	ASSLEGVTDTQY
12	TRBV27	ASSLSGSHQPQH
11	TRBV27	ASGRGGNTEAF